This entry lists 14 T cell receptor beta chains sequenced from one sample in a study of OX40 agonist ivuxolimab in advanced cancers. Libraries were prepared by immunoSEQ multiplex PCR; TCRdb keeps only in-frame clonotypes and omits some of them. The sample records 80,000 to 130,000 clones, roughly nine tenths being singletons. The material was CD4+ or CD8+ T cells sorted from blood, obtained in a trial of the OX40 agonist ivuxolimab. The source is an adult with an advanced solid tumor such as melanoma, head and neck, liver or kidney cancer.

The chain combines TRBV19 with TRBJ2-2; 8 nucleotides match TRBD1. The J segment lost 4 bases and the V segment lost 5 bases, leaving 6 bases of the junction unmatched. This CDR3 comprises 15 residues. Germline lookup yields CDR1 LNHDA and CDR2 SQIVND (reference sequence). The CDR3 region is CASSFSGGPTGELFF. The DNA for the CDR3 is TGTGCCAGTAGTTTTTCAGGGGGCCCCACCGGGGAGCTGTTTTTT.

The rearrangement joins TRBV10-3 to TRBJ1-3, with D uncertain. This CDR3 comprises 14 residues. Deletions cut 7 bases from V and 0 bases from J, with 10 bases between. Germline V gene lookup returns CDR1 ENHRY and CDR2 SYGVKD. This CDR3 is CAIKTWSSGNTIYF. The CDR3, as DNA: TGTGCCATCAAGACCTGGAGCTCTGGAAACACCATATATTTT.

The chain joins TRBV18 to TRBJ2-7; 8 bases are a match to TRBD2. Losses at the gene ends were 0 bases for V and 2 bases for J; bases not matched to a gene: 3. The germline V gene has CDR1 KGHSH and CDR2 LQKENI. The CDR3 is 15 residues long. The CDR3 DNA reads TGTGCCAGCTCACCACCCGTAGCGGGAACCTACGAGCAGTACTTC. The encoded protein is CASSPPVAGTYEQYF. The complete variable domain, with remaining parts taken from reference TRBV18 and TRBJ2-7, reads NAGVMQNPRHLVRRRGQEARLRCSPMKGHSHVYWYRQLPEEGLKFMVYLQKENIIDESGMPKERFSAEFPKEGPSILRIQQVVRGDSAAYFCASSPPVAGTYEQYFGPGTRLTVT.

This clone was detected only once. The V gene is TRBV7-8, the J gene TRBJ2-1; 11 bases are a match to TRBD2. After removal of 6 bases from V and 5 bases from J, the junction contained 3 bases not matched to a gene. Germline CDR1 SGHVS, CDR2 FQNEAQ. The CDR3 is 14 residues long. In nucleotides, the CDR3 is TGTGCCAGCAGTCCGGGACTAGCGGACAATGAGCAGTTCTTC. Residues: CASSPGLADNEQFF.

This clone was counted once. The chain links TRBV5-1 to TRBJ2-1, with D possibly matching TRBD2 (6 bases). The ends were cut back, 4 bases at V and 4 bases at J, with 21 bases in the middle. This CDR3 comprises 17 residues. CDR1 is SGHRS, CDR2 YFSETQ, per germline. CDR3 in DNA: TGCGCCAGCAGCGGCAACGGTCGGGACTGGACGTACAATGAGCAGTTCTTC. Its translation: CASSGNGRDWTYNEQFF.

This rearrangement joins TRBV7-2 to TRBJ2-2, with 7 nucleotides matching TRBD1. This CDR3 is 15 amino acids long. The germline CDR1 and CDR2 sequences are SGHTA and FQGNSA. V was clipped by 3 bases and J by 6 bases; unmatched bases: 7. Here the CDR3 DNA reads TGTGCCAGCAGCTTGTCTTTGGGGACAGCCGGGGAGCTGTTTTTT. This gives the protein CASSLSLGTAGELFF.

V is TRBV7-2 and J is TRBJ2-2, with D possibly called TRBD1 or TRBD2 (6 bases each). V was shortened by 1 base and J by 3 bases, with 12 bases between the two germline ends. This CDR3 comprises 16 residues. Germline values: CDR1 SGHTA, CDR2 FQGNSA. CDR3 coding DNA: TGTGCCAGCAGCTTAGATGGGGGGCACTACACCGGGGAGCTGTTTTTT. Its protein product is CASSLDGGHYTGELFF.

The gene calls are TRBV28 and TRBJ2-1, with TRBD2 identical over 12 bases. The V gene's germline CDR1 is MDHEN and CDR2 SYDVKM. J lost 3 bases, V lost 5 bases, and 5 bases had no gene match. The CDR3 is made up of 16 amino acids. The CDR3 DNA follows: TGTGCCAGCAGTCCCACTAGCGGGAGGAGCTACAATGAGCAGTTCTTC. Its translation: CASSPTSGRSYNEQFF.

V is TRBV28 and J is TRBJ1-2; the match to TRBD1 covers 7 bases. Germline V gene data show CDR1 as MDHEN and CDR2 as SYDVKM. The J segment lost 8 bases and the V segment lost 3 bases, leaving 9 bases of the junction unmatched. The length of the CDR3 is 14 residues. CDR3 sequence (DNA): TGTGCCAGCAGTTTCCGGGACAGTAGTGTCGGCTACACCTTC. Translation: CASSFRDSSVGYTF.

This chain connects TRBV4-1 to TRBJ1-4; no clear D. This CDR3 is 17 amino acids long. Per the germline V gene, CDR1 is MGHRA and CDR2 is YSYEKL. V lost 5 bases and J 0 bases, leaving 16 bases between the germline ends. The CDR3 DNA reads TGCGCCAGCAGCTATAGAACTGACGGTGCAACTAATGAAAAACTGTTTTTT. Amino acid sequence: CASSYRTDGATNEKLFF.

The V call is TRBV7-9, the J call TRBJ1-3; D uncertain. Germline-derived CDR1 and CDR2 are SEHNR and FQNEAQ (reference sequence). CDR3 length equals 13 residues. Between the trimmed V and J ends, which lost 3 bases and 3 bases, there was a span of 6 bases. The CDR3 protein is CASSFISGNTIYF. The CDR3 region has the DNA TGTGCCAGCAGCTTTATAAGTGGAAACACCATATATTTT.

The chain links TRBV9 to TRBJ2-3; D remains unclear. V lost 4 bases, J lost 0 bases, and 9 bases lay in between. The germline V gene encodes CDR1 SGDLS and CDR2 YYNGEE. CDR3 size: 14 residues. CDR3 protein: CASSISGSTDTQYF. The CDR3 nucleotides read TGTGCCAGCAGCATCTCCGGGAGCACAGATACGCAGTATTTT.

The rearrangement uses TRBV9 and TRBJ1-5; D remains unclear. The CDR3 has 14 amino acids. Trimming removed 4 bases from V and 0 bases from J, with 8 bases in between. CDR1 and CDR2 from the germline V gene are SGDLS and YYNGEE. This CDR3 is CASSSGGSNQPQHF. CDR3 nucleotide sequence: TGTGCCAGCAGCTCGGGAGGTAGCAATCAGCCCCAGCATTTT. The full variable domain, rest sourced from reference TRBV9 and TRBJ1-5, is DSGVTQTPKHLITATGQRVTLRCSPRSGDLSVYWYQQSLDQGLQFLIQYYNGEERAKGNILERFSAQQFPDLHSELNLSSLELGDSALYFCASSSGGSNQPQHFGDGTRLSIL.

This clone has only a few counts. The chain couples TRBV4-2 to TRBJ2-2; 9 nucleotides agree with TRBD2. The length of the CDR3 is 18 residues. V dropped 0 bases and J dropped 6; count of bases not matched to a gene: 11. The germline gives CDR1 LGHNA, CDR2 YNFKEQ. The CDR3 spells CASSQELAGSEVAGELFF. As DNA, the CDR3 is TGTGCCAGCAGCCAAGAGCTAGCGGGATCTGAGGTGGCCGGGGAGCTGTTTTTT.